This is a list of T cell receptor beta chains from one sample in a study of TIL therapy for anti-PD-1-resistant metastatic lung cancer. Sequencing used immunoSEQ multiplex PCR; TCRdb keeps in-frame clones, though not all of them. The repertoire consists of some 90,000 clones, with roughly two thirds occurring once and the leading ten covering roughly 9.7%. The sample was tumor tissue, taken at baseline. The receptors come from a person between 30 and 79 years old with non-small cell lung cancer. Both conserved end residues are part of each CDR3. Each record gives: J gene, clone size, D gene, V gene, CDR3 DNA, CDR3 protein. The D gene is left open where the match is weak. Only some rows state a clone size, as once, few, many or a class for expanded clones.

j_call: TRBJ2-3
clone_size: .
d_call: TRBD2
v_call: TRBV28
cdr3_nt: TGTGCCAGCAGGGTTACTAGCGGGAGGACGGATACGCAGTATTTT
cdr3_aa: CASRVTSGRTDTQYF

j_call: TRBJ2-7
clone_size: .
d_call: .
v_call: TRBV5-1
cdr3_nt: TGCGCCAGCAGCTTTGACAGCCAATACGAGCAGTACTTC
cdr3_aa: CASSFDSQYEQYF

j_call: TRBJ1-3
clone_size: .
d_call: TRBD1
v_call: TRBV7-9
cdr3_nt: TGTGCCAGCAGCTTAGATGGAGGACAGGGGCGGAACACCATATATTTT
cdr3_aa: CASSLDGGQGRNTIYF

j_call: TRBJ1-2
clone_size: large
d_call: .
v_call: TRBV4-1
cdr3_nt: TGCGCCAGCAGCCAAGATCCGGGGGCTTGGACTGGCTACACCTTC
cdr3_aa: CASSQDPGAWTGYTF

j_call: TRBJ1-2
clone_size: .
d_call: .
v_call: TRBV7-2
cdr3_nt: TGTGCCAGCAGCTCGACATATGGCTACACCTTC
cdr3_aa: CASSSTYGYTF

j_call: TRBJ2-7
clone_size: once
d_call: .
v_call: TRBV4-3
cdr3_nt: TGCGCCAGCAGCCCAGGGAGCGCGACTAGCTCCTACGAGCAGTACTTC
cdr3_aa: CASSPGSATSSYEQYF

j_call: TRBJ2-1
clone_size: .
d_call: .
v_call: TRBV29-1
cdr3_nt: TGCAGCGTTGGGGTGGATGAGCAGTTCTTC
cdr3_aa: CSVGVDEQFF

j_call: TRBJ2-1
clone_size: few
d_call: .
v_call: TRBV11-2
cdr3_nt: TGTGCCAGCAGCTTAGATGTGCGGGCCACAGTCGGCAATGAGCAGTTCTTC
cdr3_aa: CASSLDVRATVGNEQFF

j_call: TRBJ1-2
clone_size: .
d_call: .
v_call: TRBV28
cdr3_nt: TGTGCCAGCAGTTATGGGGCCGGAAACTATGGCTACACCTTC
cdr3_aa: CASSYGAGNYGYTF

j_call: TRBJ1-5
clone_size: .
d_call: .
v_call: TRBV19
cdr3_nt: TGTGCCAGTAGTATAGAAACAGGTTATCAGCCCCAGCATTTT
cdr3_aa: CASSIETGYQPQHF

j_call: TRBJ2-5
clone_size: .
d_call: TRBD1
v_call: TRBV24-1
cdr3_nt: TGTGCCACCAGTGATACTCCCCGGACAGGCAGCGAGACCCAGTACTTC
cdr3_aa: CATSDTPRTGSETQYF

j_call: TRBJ1-6
clone_size: few
d_call: .
v_call: TRBV5-5
cdr3_nt: TGTGCCAGCAGCGCAAAACAGCTGAGCTCCTATAATTCACCCCTCCACTTT
cdr3_aa: CASSAKQLSSYNSPLHF

j_call: TRBJ1-2
clone_size: .
d_call: .
v_call: TRBV6-2/TRBV6-3
cdr3_nt: TGTGCCAGCAGTTTCCTCGCGGATGGAGGTGGCTACACCTTC
cdr3_aa: CASSFLADGGGYTF

j_call: TRBJ2-2
clone_size: few
d_call: TRBD2
v_call: TRBV7-3
cdr3_nt: TGTGCCAGCAGCGCATCAGCGGGAGGGCCCAGCGGGGAGCTGTTTTTT
cdr3_aa: CASSASAGGPSGELFF

j_call: TRBJ2-5
clone_size: few
d_call: .
v_call: TRBV6-5
cdr3_nt: TGTGCCAGCAGTCCCGGCCTAGGAGAGACCCAGTACTTC
cdr3_aa: CASSPGLGETQYF

j_call: TRBJ1-2
clone_size: few
d_call: TRBD1
v_call: TRBV5-4
cdr3_nt: TGTGCCAGCAAGGGGACAGGGGGCGGAGGAGACTATGGCTACACCTTC
cdr3_aa: CASKGTGGGGDYGYTF

j_call: TRBJ2-2
clone_size: few
d_call: .
v_call: TRBV5-1
cdr3_nt: TGCGCCAGCAGCGGCGCCCAGGGAACCGGGGAGCTGTTTTTT
cdr3_aa: CASSGAQGTGELFF

j_call: TRBJ2-4
clone_size: .
d_call: TRBD1
v_call: TRBV7-2
cdr3_nt: TGTGCCAGCAGCTCCCCAACGGGACAGGGAAACATTCAGTACTTC
cdr3_aa: CASSSPTGQGNIQYF

j_call: TRBJ2-2
clone_size: .
d_call: .
v_call: TRBV19
cdr3_nt: TGTGCCAGTAGTGGGCACCTTAACACCGGGGAGCTGTTTTTT
cdr3_aa: CASSGHLNTGELFF

j_call: TRBJ2-5
clone_size: .
d_call: TRBD1
v_call: TRBV28
cdr3_nt: TGTGCCAGCAGTACGAACAGGGGGTACCAAGAGACCCAGTACTTC
cdr3_aa: CASSTNRGYQETQYF

j_call: TRBJ1-4
clone_size: .
d_call: TRBD1
v_call: TRBV11-2
cdr3_nt: TGTGCCAGCAGCTTAGGAGACAGGGATTTTGAAAAACTGTTTTTT
cdr3_aa: CASSLGDRDFEKLFF

j_call: TRBJ2-7
clone_size: .
d_call: .
v_call: TRBV7-6
cdr3_nt: TGTGCCAGCAGCCCTACCTCGGGTTCGGGAAACGAGCAGTACTTC
cdr3_aa: CASSPTSGSGNEQYF

j_call: TRBJ1-6
clone_size: medium-sized
d_call: .
v_call: TRBV3-1/TRBV3-2
cdr3_nt: TGTGCCAGCAGCCAAGAGCCAGGGCGGTGGTCACCCCTCCACTTT
cdr3_aa: CASSQEPGRWSPLHF

j_call: TRBJ2-3
clone_size: .
d_call: TRBD2
v_call: TRBV6-5
cdr3_nt: TGTGCCAGCGGCACACTAGCGGCTATCACAGATACGCAGTATTTT
cdr3_aa: CASGTLAAITDTQYF

j_call: TRBJ2-2
clone_size: .
d_call: .
v_call: TRBV7-3
cdr3_nt: TGTGCCAGCAGCTTAAGTGGCGGGGAGCTGTTTTTT
cdr3_aa: CASSLSGGELFF

j_call: TRBJ2-7
clone_size: .
d_call: .
v_call: TRBV6-2/TRBV6-3
cdr3_nt: TGTGCCAGCAGTAAAGGGTACGACGGGAACTACGAGCAGTACTTC
cdr3_aa: CASSKGYDGNYEQYF

j_call: TRBJ1-5
clone_size: few
d_call: .
v_call: TRBV3-1/TRBV3-2
cdr3_nt: TGTGCCAGCAGCCAAGATTACGTATATCAGCCCCAGCATTTT
cdr3_aa: CASSQDYVYQPQHF

j_call: TRBJ1-4
clone_size: .
d_call: TRBD1
v_call: TRBV7-2
cdr3_nt: TGTGCCAGCAGCCCTCCAGGGGGCGATAATGAAAAACTGTTTTTT
cdr3_aa: CASSPPGGDNEKLFF

j_call: TRBJ2-1
clone_size: .
d_call: TRBD2
v_call: TRBV6-2/TRBV6-3
cdr3_nt: TGTGCCAGCAGTGGACTAGCGGCCACGAGTGAGCAGTTCTTC
cdr3_aa: CASSGLAATSEQFF

j_call: TRBJ2-7
clone_size: .
d_call: .
v_call: TRBV24-1
cdr3_nt: TGTGCCACCAGTGATTCCCCCCCGGGAGACTACGAGCAGTACTTC
cdr3_aa: CATSDSPPGDYEQYF

j_call: TRBJ2-1
clone_size: .
d_call: .
v_call: TRBV5-8
cdr3_nt: TGTGCCAGCAGTACCTACGGGAGTAGCCCTGAGCAGTTCTTC
cdr3_aa: CASSTYGSSPEQFF

j_call: TRBJ2-7
clone_size: few
d_call: TRBD1
v_call: TRBV5-6
cdr3_nt: TGTGCCAGCAGCTTCACAGGGGGCTCGGACGAGCAGTACTTC
cdr3_aa: CASSFTGGSDEQYF

j_call: TRBJ1-1
clone_size: .
d_call: .
v_call: TRBV7-9
cdr3_nt: TGTGCCAGCAGCTTAGAGGGCGAAGCTTTCTTT
cdr3_aa: CASSLEGEAFF

j_call: TRBJ1-2
clone_size: .
d_call: .
v_call: TRBV19
cdr3_nt: TGTGCCAGTAGTCTAGGCAGCACATATGGCTACACCTTC
cdr3_aa: CASSLGSTYGYTF

j_call: TRBJ1-6
clone_size: .
d_call: TRBD1
v_call: TRBV2
cdr3_nt: TGTGCCAGCAGTACAGGGGGGAATTCACCCCTCCACTTT
cdr3_aa: CASSTGGNSPLHF

j_call: TRBJ2-7
clone_size: once
d_call: .
v_call: TRBV18
cdr3_nt: TGTGCCAGCTCACCAGCGACAGGCCCCTACGAGCAGTACTTC
cdr3_aa: CASSPATGPYEQYF

j_call: TRBJ2-7
clone_size: .
d_call: TRBD2
v_call: TRBV6-2/TRBV6-3
cdr3_nt: TGTGCCAGCAGTTACAACGGGAGGTCCTACGAGCAGTACTTC
cdr3_aa: CASSYNGRSYEQYF

j_call: TRBJ2-7
clone_size: .
d_call: TRBD2
v_call: TRBV15
cdr3_nt: TGTGCCACCAGCAGACTCATCACAACTAGCGGGATTGCCTCTTACGAGCAGTACTTC
cdr3_aa: CATSRLITTSGIASYEQYF

j_call: TRBJ2-3
clone_size: .
d_call: TRBD1
v_call: TRBV4-1
cdr3_nt: TGCGCCAGCAGCCAAGACGACAGGGGCACAGATACGCAGTATTTT
cdr3_aa: CASSQDDRGTDTQYF

j_call: TRBJ2-7
clone_size: .
d_call: .
v_call: TRBV7-8
cdr3_nt: TGTGCCAGCAGCTTAGTCTTGGACAGAGCCTACGAGCAGTACTTC
cdr3_aa: CASSLVLDRAYEQYF

j_call: TRBJ2-7
clone_size: .
d_call: TRBD2
v_call: TRBV7-9
cdr3_nt: TGTGCCAGCAGCCCAGGACTAGGAGCGGGCCACGAGCAGTACTTC
cdr3_aa: CASSPGLGAGHEQYF

j_call: TRBJ2-7
clone_size: few
d_call: .
v_call: TRBV15
cdr3_nt: TGTGCCACCAGCAGGGGCGGGGGCGGGTACGAGCAGTACTTC
cdr3_aa: CATSRGGGGYEQYF

j_call: TRBJ2-2
clone_size: .
d_call: .
v_call: TRBV7-6
cdr3_nt: TGTGCCAGCAGCTTATACCACACCGGGGAGCTGTTTTTT
cdr3_aa: CASSLYHTGELFF

j_call: TRBJ1-4
clone_size: .
d_call: .
v_call: TRBV4-3
cdr3_nt: TGCGCCAGCAGCCAAGCGATGTCGGGCAGGGGAGATGAAAAACTGTTTTTT
cdr3_aa: CASSQAMSGRGDEKLFF